This TCR beta chain was captured in a study of blood T cells in healthy people across ages (dated by TCRdb to the mid-2010s). Turning to the overall study: In model experiments, roughly one uniquely barcoded TCR beta cDNA molecule per two T cells was captured by template switching. The study measured age-related changes in TCR beta repertoire diversity using deep sequencing normalized with unique cDNA molecular identifiers. Donors were grouped into four age groups: young (average roughly 15 years), middle-aged (roughly 38), aged (over 55) and long-lived (about 89). To avoid experimental bias, donors of different ages were distributed randomly across sequencing lanes. Two additional independent replicas of 1 million unique cDNA reads from the same blood draw were analyzed for two donors (one aged 18 to 30 and one aged 80 or older). Here is what the overall study found, with its caveats: As age increased, observed TCR beta diversity per million T cells dropped in a roughly linear way, and a significant reduction was already evident by age 40. A strong correlation was found between observed TCR beta diversity and the percentage of naive T cells measured by flow cytometry. Estimates of total diversity from one million sequenced T cells were regarded as lower bounds and underestimates. Donor CMV infection status was unknown, potentially confounding age-related changes in expanded clonotypes. Since profiling was done on bulk unsorted PBMCs, naive and antigen-experienced compartments could not be conclusively compared. The long-lived group showed more naive CD4+ T cells, fewer expanded clones and increased TCR diversity than the aged group, suggesting age selection.

Libraries came from 5' RACE. Instrument on record: Illumina HiSeq 2500. The second PCR ran for roughly 6 to 11 cycles and used a J-beta primer mix along with a sample-barcoded 5' primer. Each TCR beta cDNA molecule received a unique molecular identifier from a template-switch 5' adaptor carrying 12 random nucleotides. Each sample yielded at least 3 million CDR3-containing paired-end reads. First-strand cDNA was synthesized from all RNA with the Mint cDNA synthesis kit, primed by a TRBC-specific oligonucleotide. Following uracil-DNA glycosylase treatment, all cDNA underwent a first 18-cycle PCR with the universal primers M1SS and BC2_uni_R. From the authors' description of their analysis: Each sample was normalized by randomly selecting 1 million high-quality reads, each carrying a distinct molecular identifier. Reads with shared molecular identifiers were discarded instead of being binned into consensus sequences. CDR3 identification, clonotype clustering and error correction used MiTCR with a Q25 quality threshold and the strictest error-elimination algorithm. Lower-bound total TCR beta diversity was estimated with a nonparametric unseen species model using Euler transformation. TCRdb reanalyzed the raw reads on its own, using fastp at Q25 for trimming and MiXCR for clone calling, and kept in-frame beta chains. CDR3 protein duplicates are merged, each entry listing the most common genes and DNA. The V and J calls reflect TCRdb's pipeline rather than the authors' work. The sample yields roughly 640,000 distinct CDR3 sequences; about 30% were counted once. Together, the top ten hold 15% to 19% of the sample.

This clonotype was seen more than once but under ten times. The antigen it recognizes is unknown. Base qualities are not provided; no much larger clone lies one nucleotide away. At the junction V is shortened by 0 bases and J by 3 bases, with 9 bases in between. The CDR3 holds 15 amino acids from the cysteine to the phenylalanine. The DNA shown is the 45-base CDR3, in frame from base 1. CDR1 and CDR2 are drawn from the germline V gene: SGHRS, YFSETQ. The 39 donors, aged about 6 to 100 years, were systemically healthy Caucasian individuals from Russia. Each donor gave 8 to 10 milliliters of peripheral blood, collected into EDTA-treated Vacutainer tubes. PBMCs were isolated by Ficoll-Paque density-gradient centrifugation, with at least 7 million obtained per sample. Trizol reagent was used to extract total RNA from the PBMCs, yielding at least 6 micrograms per sample. The percentages of naive CD45RAhigh/CD27high T cells were determined by flow cytometry on a PBMC aliquot from every donor.

This receptor chain uses TRBV5-1 and TRBJ1-4; a weak D assignment points to TRBD1 (5 bases agree). The source material was blood. The receptor was isolated from a woman of 80 years or more in good health. In nucleotide form, the sequence is TGCGCCAGCAGCTTGGGGGGGTCGTCTAATGAAAAACTGTTTTTT. Translated, this gives CASSLGGSSNEKLFF.